The 32 T cell receptor beta chains presented below share a single source sample, sequenced in a study of Graves' ophthalmopathy and Graves' hyperthyroidism (dated by TCRdb to between 2017 and 2018). The instrument was an Illumina HiSeq 2000. For repertoire sequencing, the TCR beta CDR3 regions were amplified from RNA transcripts. HTBI primers and the Qiagen OneStep RT-PCR kit were used in a first-round RT-PCR, which was followed by a second-round multiplex PCR, size selection and purification. In TCRdb, the public reads were trimmed at Q25 with fastp and aligned with MiXCR, with productive beta chains retained. A single entry per CDR3 protein holds the most common genes and DNA from its merged rows. In this sample the table shows more than 550,000 distinct CDR3 sequences, roughly 39% of which occur a single time. Around 3.3% of the sample is held by the ten biggest clonotypes. Sequencing used peripheral blood. These receptors were obtained from an adult man with Graves' ophthalmopathy.

Regarding this clonotype: With a much larger clone just one base away, this may be a read error. This sequence joins TRBV10-3 and TRBJ1-4, with 7 bases fitting TRBD1. The CDR3 contains 14 residues. Germline values: CDR1 ENHRY, CDR2 SYGVKD. The chain's CDR3 is CATSNRGVNEKLFF. The CDR3 DNA sequence: TGTGCCACCAGTAACAGGGGTGTTAATGAAAAACTGTTTTTT.

This clonotype occurred many times. This chain links TRBV12-3 or TRBV12-4 with TRBJ1-1; no reliable D call. The germline V and J ends were trimmed by 2 bases and 6 bases, with 13 bases remaining between them. CDR3 length equals 14 residues. CDR3 nucleotides: TGTGCCAGCAGTTTACAACGGGTGATGGCTGAAGCTTTCTTT. Translating it yields CASSLQRVMAEAFF.

The genes are TRBV10-3 and TRBJ2-2; no definite D call. This CDR3 comprises 15 residues. V gave up 10 bases and J gave up 4 bases, with 19 bases separating them. Germline V gene sequence: CDR1 ENHRY, CDR2 SYGVKD. The CDR3 sequence is CASRLLADLTGELFF. The CDR3 DNA is TGTGCCAGCAGACTGTTGGCAGACCTCACCGGGGAGCTGTTTTTT.

Ten or more counts support this clonotype. This chain links TRBV19 with TRBJ1-6; D is possibly TRBD1 (6 bases). V was trimmed by 10 bases and J by 10 bases, leaving 17 bases between them. Germline V gene lookup returns CDR1 LNHDA and CDR2 SQIVND (reference sequence). CDR3 size: 13 residues. The CDR3 sequence is CAKTRGLGSPLHF. The CDR3 bases are TGTGCCAAGACACGGGGGCTCGGATCACCCCTCCACTTT.

This clonotype has just a few counts. The CDR3 nucleotides are TGTGCCAGCAGCCCGGGGGTGAACAATCAGCCCCAGCATTTT. Translation: CASSPGVNNQPQHF. This rearrangement joins TRBV5-5 to TRBJ1-5, with D possibly being TRBD1 (5 bases). Germline CDR1 reads SGHKS; CDR2 reads YYEKEE (reference sequence). Between the trimmed V and J ends, which lost 4 bases and 3 bases, there was a span of 11 bases. This CDR3 comprises 14 residues.

This clonotype was counted ten times or more. CDR3 protein: CASSQTGPNTEAFF. In nucleotides, the CDR3 is TGCGCCAGCAGCCAGACAGGGCCGAACACTGAAGCTTTCTTT. The V call is TRBV5-1, the J call TRBJ1-1; 7 bases line up with TRBD1. J lost 1 base, V lost 4 bases, and 4 bases had no gene match. Germline CDR1 and CDR2: SGHRS and YFSETQ. This CDR3 comprises 14 residues.

The rearrangement links TRBV25-1 to TRBJ1-2; no clear D gene. V was clipped by 2 bases and J by 7 bases, with 17 bases between them. The CDR3 contains 15 residues. The germline CDR1 and CDR2 sequences are MGHDK and SYGVNS. CDR3 amino acids: CASSELGSRGGGYTF. CDR3 nucleotide sequence: TGTGCCAGCAGTGAACTTGGCTCCCGAGGTGGTGGCTACACCTTC.

CDR3 bases: TGTGCCACCAGTGATCCCGGGGACGGCTCCTACGAGCAGTACTTC. This gives the protein CATSDPGDGSYEQYF. The gene calls are TRBV24-1 and TRBJ2-7; D may be TRBD1 or TRBD2 (5 bases each). Between the trimmed V and J ends, which lost 3 bases and 0 bases, there was a span of 11 bases. The CDR3 runs to 15 residues. The germline CDR1 and CDR2 sequences are KGHDR and SFDVKD.

The chain couples TRBV7-9 to TRBJ2-7; D possibly uses TRBD1 or TRBD2 (5 bases each). With the DNA end fitting TRBJ2-1 better, the J assignment may be wrong. From germline, CDR1 is SEHNR and CDR2 FQNEAQ (reference sequence). The CDR3 sequence is 13 residues long. As DNA, the CDR3 is TGTGCCAGCAGCCTCCTTAGTGGGGGTGAGCAGTTCTTC. It is translated as CASSLLSGGEQFF.

Many counts were recorded for this clonotype. The V gene is TRBV15, the J gene TRBJ1-4, with TRBD1 identical over 10 bases. The CDR3 runs to 17 residues. Germline CDR1 and CDR2: LNHNV and YYDKDF (reference sequence). The V gene end was trimmed by 8 bases and the J gene end by 1 base; junction bases not matched to a gene: 10. The CDR3 loop is CATRGTGVAITNEKLFF. The CDR3 nucleotides are TGTGCCACCCGGGGGACAGGGGTGGCGATAACTAATGAAAAACTGTTTTTT.

The rearrangement uses TRBV4-1 and TRBJ2-7, with a weak D call TRBD2 (6 bases). V was clipped by 1 base and J by 7 bases, with 14 bases between them. This CDR3 spans 14 amino acids. CDR1 is MGHRA and CDR2 is YSYEKL in the germline V gene. The CDR3 loop reads CASSQVGRKWEQYF. DNA of the CDR3: TGCGCCAGCAGCCAAGTTGGGAGGAAATGGGAGCAGTACTTC.

The table lists this clonotype with many counts. The chain couples TRBV12-3 or TRBV12-4 to TRBJ1-5, with D unclear. The CDR3 extends over 15 amino acids. With 6 bases removed from V and 0 bases from J, the gap between germline ends came to 12 bases. CDR3 sequence reads: CASRYSYLSNQPQHF. The CDR3 bases are TGTGCCAGCAGATATTCATATCTTAGCAATCAGCCCCAGCATTTT.

In its sample, this clonotype was seen many times. The chain is built from TRBV9 and TRBJ2-7; D remains unclear. The germline gives CDR1 SGDLS, CDR2 YYNGEE. This CDR3 spans 14 amino acids. V lost 5 bases and J lost 3, with 15 bases in between. The CDR3 region has the DNA TGTGCCAGCAGGGCCAATACAGCCTTCTACGAGCAGTACTTC. It encodes CASRANTAFYEQYF.

The chain joins TRBV19 to TRBJ2-3; D possibly corresponds to TRBD1 (5 bases). The germline V gene encodes CDR1 LNHDA and CDR2 SQIVND (reference sequence). CDR3 size: 15 residues. Trimming pared 2 bases from V and 2 bases from J, leaving 11 bases between. DNA of the CDR3: TGTGCCAGTAGTATATCACAGGACCCCACAGATACGCAGTATTTT. It specifies CASSISQDPTDTQYF.

This clonotype showed up just a few times. The chain uses TRBV7-9 and TRBJ2-3, with 12 bases identical to TRBD2. This CDR3 has 17 residues. V gave up 3 bases and J gave up 2 bases; unmatched junction bases: 6. Germline V gene lookup returns CDR1 SEHNR and CDR2 FQNEAQ (reference sequence). The CDR3 is CASSLTSGRCVTDTQYF. CDR3 DNA sequence: TGTGCCAGCAGCTTGACTAGCGGGAGATGTGTCACAGATACGCAGTATTTT.

This clonotype showed up many times. The chain combines TRBV7-9 with TRBJ2-7, with 11 bases identical to TRBD2. V gave up 3 bases and J gave up 4 bases; unmatched junction bases: 5. Germline CDR1 SEHNR, CDR2 FQNEAQ (reference sequence). The length of the CDR3 is 15 residues. The chain's CDR3 is CASSLIAGGLYEQYF. CDR3 DNA: TGTGCCAGCAGCTTGATAGCGGGGGGGCTTTACGAGCAGTACTTC. Based on the CDR3 plus reference TRBV7-9 and TRBJ2-7, the full variable domain is DTGVSQNPRHKITKRGQNVTFRCDPISEHNRLYWYRQTLGQGPEFLTYFQNEAQLEKSRLLSDRFSAERPKGSFSTLEIQRTEQGDSAMYLCASSLIAGGLYEQYFGPGTRLTVT.

The V and J genes are TRBV25-1 and TRBJ2-7; the match to TRBD2 covers 11 bases. Germline V gene sequence: CDR1 MGHDK, CDR2 SYGVNS. V trimming: 5 bases; J trimming: 7 bases; junction bases outside the gene matches: 13. The CDR3 covers 16 residues. The CDR3 region is CASSRKLAGVNNEQYF. In DNA, the CDR3 is TGTGCCAGCAGTCGCAAACTAGCGGGGGTAAACAATGAGCAGTACTTC.

The V gene is TRBV7-7, the J gene TRBJ2-5; 8 nucleotides line up with TRBD2. CDR3 length: 12 residues. Germline V gene sequence: CDR1 SSHAT, CDR2 FNYEAQ (reference sequence). The CDR3 spells CATREGLETQYF. The DNA for the CDR3 is TGTGCTACCCGGGAGGGCCTCGAGACCCAGTACTTC. The full variable domain, its missing parts supplied by reference TRBV7-7 and TRBJ2-5, is GAGVSQSPRYKVTKRGQDVTLRCDPISSHATLYWYQQALGQGPEFLTYFNYEAQPDKSGLPSDRFSAERPEGSISTLTIQRTEQRDSAMYRCATREGLETQYFGPGTRLLVL.

This clonotype showed up just a few times. V is TRBV7-3 and J is TRBJ2-5, with 9 bases identical to TRBD2. V lost 5 bases and J lost 5; bases outside the gene matches: 9. The CDR3 sequence is 15 residues long. CDR1 and CDR2 from the germline V gene are SGHTA and FQGTGA. The CDR3 DNA reads as TGTGCCAGCAGCCGGGAGGGGCGGGGGGGGGAGACCCAGTACTTC. Residues: CASSREGRGGETQYF.

V usage is TRBV24-1 and J usage is TRBJ2-5, with TRBD1 identical over 10 bases. The CDR3 runs to 14 residues. V gave up 4 bases and J gave up 4 bases; unmatched junction bases: 2. Per germline, CDR1 KGHDR and CDR2 SFDVKD. CDR3 sequence (DNA): TGTGCCACCAGTGAAGGGACAGGGGCAGAGACCCAGTACTTC. It encodes CATSEGTGAETQYF.

This clonotype was recorded at least ten times. The rearrangement joins TRBV7-2 to TRBJ1-3, with 7 bases identical to TRBD1. The germline V gene encodes CDR1 SGHTA and CDR2 FQGNSA. V was pared by 2 bases and J by 2 bases, with 6 bases of the junction left unmatched. The CDR3 has 16 residues. The CDR3 sequence is CASSLSGDRTGNTIYF. In DNA, the CDR3 is TGTGCCAGCAGCTTATCGGGGGACAGAACTGGAAACACCATATATTTT.

The V and J genes are TRBV10-3 and TRBJ2-1; no definite D call. The CDR3 covers 12 residues. V shed 7 bases and J shed 6 bases, with 10 bases lying between them. The germline V gene has CDR1 ENHRY and CDR2 SYGVKD. CDR3 in DNA: TGTGCCATCAAGGCCGAGACCAATGAGCAGTTCTTC. This translates into CAIKAETNEQFF.

Concerning this clonotype itself: A read error may explain this, as a much larger clone is one base away. The V and J genes are TRBV20-1 and TRBJ2-5, with TRBD1 matching 10 bases. The CDR3 loop spans 13 amino acids. Germline V gene lookup returns CDR1 DFQATT and CDR2 SNEGSKA (reference sequence). CDR3 sequence reads: CSAWDRGQEAQYF. CDR3 DNA sequence: TGCAGTGCTTGGGACAGGGGCCAAGAGGCCCAGTACTTC.

This clonotype occurred many times. The rearrangement joins TRBV15 to TRBJ1-1, with TRBD1 as a possible D gene (5 bases). Germline CDR1 and CDR2: LNHNV and YYDKDF (reference sequence). CDR3 length: 15 residues. V was shortened by 5 bases and J by 8 bases, with 21 bases between the two germline ends. As DNA, the CDR3 is TGTGCCACCAGCCGAGCTTTTGGCCCCAGGGTGGAAGCTTTCTTT. Translated: CATSRAFGPRVEAFF. The full variable domain, in which reference TRBV15 and TRBJ1-1 provide the parts outside the CDR3, is DAMVIQNPRYQVTQFGKPVTLSCSQTLNHNVMYWYQQKSSQAPKLLFHYYDKDFNNEADTPDNFQSRRPNTSFCFLDIRSPGLGDTAMYLCATSRAFGPRVEAFFGQGTRLTVV.

J is TRBJ2-4 and V is TRBV20-1; possibly TRBD2 for D (6 bases). The length of the CDR3 is 12 residues. In germline, CDR1 is DFQATT, CDR2 SNEGSKA (reference sequence). The V gene lost 3 bases and the J gene lost 4 bases, with 7 bases spanning the gap. The CDR3: CSARGRKNIQYF. The CDR3 DNA reads as TGCAGTGCTAGGGGGAGGAAAAACATTCAGTACTTC.

Ten or more counts support this clonotype. This chain links TRBV29-1 with TRBJ1-2; no clear D. The germline CDR1 and CDR2 sequences are SQVTM and ANQGSEA. V gave up 3 bases and J gave up 3 bases, with 8 bases separating them. The CDR3 runs to 12 residues. CDR3 DNA sequence: TGCAGCGTTGAGTCGGAGGACTATGGCTACACCTTC. Its protein is CSVESEDYGYTF.

This clonotype was recorded at least ten times. V usage is TRBV19 and J usage is TRBJ1-5, with 10 positions matching TRBD1. CDR3 length: 13 amino acids. Germline V gives CDR1 LNHDA, CDR2 SQIVND (reference sequence). Unmatched junction bases numbered 7, after V lost 8 bases and J lost 9 bases. The CDR3 region is CASRTGGASPQHF. The CDR3 region has the DNA TGTGCCAGTCGGACAGGGGGGGCATCGCCCCAGCATTTT.

The sample holds many counts of this clonotype. The chain is built from TRBV10-3 and TRBJ1-1; D remains ambiguous. Trimming pared 5 bases from V and 0 bases from J, leaving 10 bases between. The CDR3 consists of 14 residues. Germline loops: CDR1 ENHRY, CDR2 SYGVKD. The CDR3 loop reads CAISRIDLNTEAFF. The CDR3 bases are TGTGCCATCAGTCGAATAGATTTGAACACTGAAGCTTTCTTT.

The genes are TRBV7-8 and TRBJ2-3; possible D gene TRBD2, 5 bases. Trimming cost V 1 base and J 9 bases, with 14 bases left between them. Germline lookup yields CDR1 SGHVS and CDR2 FQNEAQ. This CDR3 has 14 amino acids. CDR3 nucleotides: TGTGCCAGCAGCTTAGATCGACTCCGCGGGACGCAGTATTTT. The encoded protein is CASSLDRLRGTQYF.

This clonotype was recorded many times. The V and J genes are TRBV12-3 or TRBV12-4 and TRBJ1-4; TRBD1 is a possible D gene (6 bases). CDR3 size: 17 residues. Trimming removed 5 bases from V and 2 bases from J, with 18 bases in between. CDR3 protein: CASSPYRGGSTNEKLFF. Here the CDR3 DNA reads TGTGCCAGCAGTCCTTACCGGGGGGGCTCGACTAATGAAAAACTGTTTTTT.

The chain combines TRBV15 with TRBJ2-6, with D perhaps TRBD2 (7 bases). Germline lookup yields CDR1 LNHNV and CDR2 YYDKDF (reference sequence). This CDR3 has 16 residues. V gave up 4 bases and J gave up 4 bases, with 14 bases separating them. The CDR3 bases are TGTGCCACCAGCAAGCCCCGGGGGGCCGGGGCCAACGTCCTGACTTTC. It translates to CATSKPRGAGANVLTF.

The V gene is TRBV29-1, the J gene TRBJ2-7; 10 nucleotides line up with TRBD1. This CDR3 has 12 residues. Germline V CDR1 and CDR2: SQVTM, ANQGSEA. V lost 6 bases, J lost 3 bases, and 2 bases stayed unmatched. The CDR3 DNA reads as TGCAGCGTCCGGGACAGGGGCTACGAGCAGTACTTC. This translates into CSVRDRGYEQYF.